The sequence of this T cell receptor (beta chain) was determined in a study of response to subunit inactivated influenza vaccine (dated by TCRdb to 2017 to 2018). About the full investigation: To follow how T cells responded to a trivalent subunit inactivated influenza vaccine, the researchers relied on deep quantitative profiling of the T cell receptor repertoire.

Libraries came from RT-PCR. The instrument was an Illumina HiSeq 2500. TCRdb ran its own pipeline on the public reads, namely fastp trimming at Q25 and MiXCR clone calling, and kept in-frame beta chains. Rows are combined by CDR3 protein, so each entry shows the most common genes and DNA. The sample profile shows 500,000 to 750,000 distinct CDR3 sequences; roughly 15% of them were found once. The ten biggest clones cover 11% of the sample. Ten or more counts support this clonotype. No cognate antigen has been identified for it. Qualities for individual bases were not recorded, and no much larger clone is one base off. Broader findings and caveats from the paper: It was suggested by the authors that each seasonal influenza vaccination may recruit only a limited number of new T cells.

V is cut back by 5 bases and J by 0 bases, with 7 bases in the junction unmatched. The germline V gene (reference sequence) sets CDR1 to LNHNV and CDR2 to YYDKDF. Including the terminal cysteine and phenylalanine, the CDR3 comprises 16 residues. The retained sequence is limited to the CDR3, 48 bases, with the frame set at the first base. This receptor was identified in a man in his fifties who received an inactivated influenza vaccine. Donor details come from another sample of the same person, matched by shared clones. Specimen: PBMCs from blood, collected 11 to 12 days after vaccination. The rearrangement combines TRBV15 with TRBJ2-1; 7 junctional bases match TRBD1. The DNA is as follows: TGTGCCACCAGCGGTGGACAGGTATCCTCCTACAATGAGCAGTTCTTC. It translates to CATSGGQVSSYNEQFF.